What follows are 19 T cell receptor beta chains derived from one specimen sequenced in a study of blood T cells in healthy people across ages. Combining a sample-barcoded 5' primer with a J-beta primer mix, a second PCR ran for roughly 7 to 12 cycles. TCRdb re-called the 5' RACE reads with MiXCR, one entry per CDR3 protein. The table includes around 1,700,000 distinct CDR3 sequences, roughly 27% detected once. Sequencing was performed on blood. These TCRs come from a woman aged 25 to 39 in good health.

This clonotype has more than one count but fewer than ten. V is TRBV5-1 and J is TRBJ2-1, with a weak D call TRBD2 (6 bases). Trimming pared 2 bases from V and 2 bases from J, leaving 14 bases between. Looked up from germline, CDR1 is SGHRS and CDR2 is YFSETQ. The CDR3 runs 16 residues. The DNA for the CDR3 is TGCGCCAGCAGCTTCGGCGGGGAGCATGCCTACAATGAGCAGTTCTTC. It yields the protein CASSFGGEHAYNEQFF.

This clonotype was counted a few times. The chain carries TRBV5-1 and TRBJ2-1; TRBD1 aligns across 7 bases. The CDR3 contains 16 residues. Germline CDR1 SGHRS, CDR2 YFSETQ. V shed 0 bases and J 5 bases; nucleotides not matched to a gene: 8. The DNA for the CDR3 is TGCGCCAGCAGCTTGGCCCGGGCAGGGGGTCACAATGAGCAGTTCTTC. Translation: CASSLARAGGHNEQFF.

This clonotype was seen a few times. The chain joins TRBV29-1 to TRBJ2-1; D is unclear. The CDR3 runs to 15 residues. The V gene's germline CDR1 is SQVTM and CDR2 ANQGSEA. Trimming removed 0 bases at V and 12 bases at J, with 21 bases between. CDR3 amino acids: CSVEDRAGLNKGQFF. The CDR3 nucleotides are TGCAGCGTTGAAGATCGGGCCGGTCTAAATAAGGGGCAGTTCTTC.

The CDR3 DNA reads as TGCGCCAGCAGCCAAAGGTCCGGAGATACGCAGTATTTT. This codes for CASSQRSGDTQYF. The V and J genes are TRBV4-3 and TRBJ2-3; D gene uncertain. The germline CDR1 and CDR2 sequences are LGHNA and YSLEER. The CDR3 is 13 residues long. V was cut by 2 bases and J by 5 bases, with 8 bases left in between.

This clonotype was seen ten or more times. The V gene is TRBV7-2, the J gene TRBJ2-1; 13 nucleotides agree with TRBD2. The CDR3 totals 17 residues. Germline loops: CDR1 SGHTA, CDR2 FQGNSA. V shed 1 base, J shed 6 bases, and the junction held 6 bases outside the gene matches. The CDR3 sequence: CASSLGLAGGRGNEQFF. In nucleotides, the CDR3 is TGTGCCAGCAGCTTAGGACTAGCGGGAGGAAGAGGCAATGAGCAGTTCTTC. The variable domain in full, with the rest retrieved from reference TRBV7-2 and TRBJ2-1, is GAGVSQSPSNKVTEKGKDVELRCDPISGHTALYWYRQSLGQGLEFLIYFQGNSAPDKSGLPSDRFSAERTGGSVSTLTIQRTQQEDSAVYLCASSLGLAGGRGNEQFFGPGTRLTVL.

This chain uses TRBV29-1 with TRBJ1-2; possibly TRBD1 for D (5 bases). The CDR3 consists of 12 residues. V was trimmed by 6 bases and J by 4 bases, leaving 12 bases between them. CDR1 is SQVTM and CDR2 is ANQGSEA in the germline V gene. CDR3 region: CSVETELYGYTF. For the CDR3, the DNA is TGCAGCGTCGAGACAGAGCTCTATGGCTACACCTTC.

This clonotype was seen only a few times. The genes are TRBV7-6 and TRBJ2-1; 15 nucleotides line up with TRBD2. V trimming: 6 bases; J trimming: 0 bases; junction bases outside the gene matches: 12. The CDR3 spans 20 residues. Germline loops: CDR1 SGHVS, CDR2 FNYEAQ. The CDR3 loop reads CASSGGLAGGGGSSYNEQFF. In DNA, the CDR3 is TGTGCCAGCAGTGGGGGACTAGCGGGAGGTGGTGGGAGCTCCTACAATGAGCAGTTCTTC.

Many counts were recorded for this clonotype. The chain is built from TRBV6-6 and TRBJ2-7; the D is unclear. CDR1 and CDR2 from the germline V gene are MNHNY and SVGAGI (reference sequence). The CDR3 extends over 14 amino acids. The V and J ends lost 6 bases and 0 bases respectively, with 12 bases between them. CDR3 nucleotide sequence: TGTGCCAGCAGCCACGGAACCTACTCCTACGAGCAGTACTTC. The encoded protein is CASSHGTYSYEQYF.

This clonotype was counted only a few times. The CDR3 DNA is TGTGCCAGCAGTTACAGCTACGGACAGGGCGGGACATTAGCCAAAAACATTCAGTACTTC. It codes for CASSYSYGQGGTLAKNIQYF. The genes are TRBV6-5 and TRBJ2-4, with TRBD1 matching over 8 bases. The CDR3 contains 20 residues. Trimming at V came to 2 bases and at J to 0 bases, leaving 15 bases not matched to a gene. Per the germline V gene, CDR1 is MNHEY and CDR2 is SVGAGI.

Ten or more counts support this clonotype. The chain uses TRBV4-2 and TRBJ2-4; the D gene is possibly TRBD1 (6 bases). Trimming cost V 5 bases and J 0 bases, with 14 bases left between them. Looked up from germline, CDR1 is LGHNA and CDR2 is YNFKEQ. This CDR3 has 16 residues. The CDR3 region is CASSSKGVLAKNIQYF. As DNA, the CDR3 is TGTGCCAGCAGCTCAAAGGGGGTTTTAGCCAAAAACATTCAGTACTTC.

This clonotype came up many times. The CDR3 DNA is TGTGCCATCAGTGAGTCTCAGGACAGGCCGACCTCCTACGAGCAGTACTTC. It codes for CAISESQDRPTSYEQYF. V usage is TRBV10-3 and J usage is TRBJ2-7; 7 positions match TRBD1. Germline CDR1 is ENHRY and CDR2 is SYGVKD. With 0 bases clipped from V and 0 bases from J, the junction kept 8 bases outside the gene matches. The CDR3 has 17 residues.

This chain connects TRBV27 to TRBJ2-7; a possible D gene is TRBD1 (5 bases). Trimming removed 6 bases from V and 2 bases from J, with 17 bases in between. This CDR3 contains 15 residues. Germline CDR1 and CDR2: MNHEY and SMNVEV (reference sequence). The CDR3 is CASRRARAGPYEQYF. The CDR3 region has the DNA TGTGCCAGCAGAAGGGCTCGGGCAGGGCCCTACGAGCAGTACTTC.

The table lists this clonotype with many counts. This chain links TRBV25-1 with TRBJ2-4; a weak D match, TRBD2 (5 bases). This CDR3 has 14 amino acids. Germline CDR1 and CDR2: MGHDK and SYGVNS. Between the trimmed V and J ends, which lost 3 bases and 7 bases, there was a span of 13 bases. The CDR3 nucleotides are TGTGCCAGCAGTGAGTCTTACTCGGGGAACATTCAGTACTTC. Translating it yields CASSESYSGNIQYF.

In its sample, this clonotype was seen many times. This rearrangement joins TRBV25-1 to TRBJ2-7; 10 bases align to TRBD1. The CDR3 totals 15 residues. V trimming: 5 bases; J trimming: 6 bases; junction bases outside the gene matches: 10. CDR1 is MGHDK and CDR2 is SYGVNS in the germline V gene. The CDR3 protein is CASSRTGTGEVEQYF. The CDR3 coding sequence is TGTGCCAGCAGTAGAACAGGGACAGGGGAGGTCGAGCAGTACTTC.

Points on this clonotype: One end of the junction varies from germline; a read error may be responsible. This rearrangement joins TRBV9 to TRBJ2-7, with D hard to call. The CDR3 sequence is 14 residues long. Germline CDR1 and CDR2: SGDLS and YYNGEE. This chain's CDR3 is CAGSVARNTYEQYF. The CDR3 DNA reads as TGTGCCGGCAGCGTAGCTAGGAACACCTACGAGCAGTACTTC.

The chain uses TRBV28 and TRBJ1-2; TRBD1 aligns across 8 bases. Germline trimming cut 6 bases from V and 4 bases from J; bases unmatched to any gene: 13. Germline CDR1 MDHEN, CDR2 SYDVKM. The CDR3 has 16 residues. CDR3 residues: CASSPSPRGRLYGYTF. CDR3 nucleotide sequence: TGTGCCAGCAGCCCATCCCCCAGGGGGCGGCTCTATGGCTACACCTTC.

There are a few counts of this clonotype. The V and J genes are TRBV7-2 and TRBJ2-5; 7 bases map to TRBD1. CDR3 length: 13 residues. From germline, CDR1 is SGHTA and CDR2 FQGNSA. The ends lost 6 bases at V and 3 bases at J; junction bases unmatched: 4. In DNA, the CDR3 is TGTGCCAGCAGACGGGACAGTAAAGAGACCCAGTACTTC. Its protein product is CASRRDSKETQYF.

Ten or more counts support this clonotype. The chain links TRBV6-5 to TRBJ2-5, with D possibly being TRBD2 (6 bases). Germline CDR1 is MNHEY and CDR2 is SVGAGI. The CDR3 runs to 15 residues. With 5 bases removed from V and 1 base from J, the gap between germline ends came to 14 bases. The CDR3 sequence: CASSRRGGPQETQYF. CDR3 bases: TGTGCCAGCAGTCGGCGGGGTGGGCCCCAAGAGACCCAGTACTTC.

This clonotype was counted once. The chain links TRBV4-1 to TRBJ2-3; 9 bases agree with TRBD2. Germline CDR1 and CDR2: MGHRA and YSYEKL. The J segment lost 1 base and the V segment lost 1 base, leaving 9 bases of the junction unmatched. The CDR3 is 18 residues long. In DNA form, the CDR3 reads TGCGCCAGCAGCCAAGCGGAGACTAGCGGCTATCGCACAGATACGCAGTATTTT. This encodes CASSQAETSGYRTDTQYF.